This T cell receptor beta chain was recovered during a study of T cell responses to AZD1222 COVID-19 vaccine. Assay: immunoSEQ multiplex PCR; the TCRdb copy retains only in-frame clones and omits some. The repertoire holds roughly 70,000 clones, with roughly 78% as singletons. A single count supports this clone. CDR1 and CDR2 (germline): SGHTA, FQGNSA. Losses at the gene ends were 1 base for V and 4 bases for J; bases not matched to a gene: 6. The CDR3 length is 15 residues. This sequence joins TRBV7-2 and TRBJ1-2; TRBD1 agrees at 7 bases. This specimen consisted of peripheral blood, obtained on day 0 of MenACWY control vaccination. The clonotype originates from an adult in good health. The CDR3 spells CASSLEPGGGYGYTF. The DNA for the CDR3 is TGTGCCAGCAGCTTAGAGCCAGGGGGTGGCTATGGCTACACCTTC.